These 9 T cell receptor beta chains were all obtained from the same sample, sequenced in a study of blood T cell repertoires in COVID-19. This table comes from immunoSEQ multiplex PCR, and its TCRdb copy is limited to in-frame clones, with some not included. The sample lists about 110,000 clones, about 75% occurring once. Sequencing was done on a sample of peripheral blood. All receptors derive from an older woman with acute or convalescent COVID-19.

V is TRBV11-2 and J is TRBJ2-5, with a possible D match to TRBD1 (6 bases). The V end lost 1 base, the J end lost 4 bases, and 16 bases lay between the germline ends. CDR1 is SGHAT and CDR2 is FQNNGV in the germline V gene. The CDR3 is 16 residues long. Here the CDR3 reads CASSLGGTQGRETQYF. The CDR3 nucleotides are TGTGCCAGCAGCTTAGGAGGCACCCAGGGGAGAGAGACCCAGTACTTC. The full variable domain, with the rest looked up from reference TRBV11-2 and TRBJ2-5, is EAGVAQSPRYKIIEKRQSVAFWCNPISGHATLYWYQQILGQGPKLLIQFQNNGVVDDSQLPKDRFSAERLKGVDSTLKIQPAKLEDSAVYLCASSLGGTQGRETQYFGPGTRLLVL.

The chain has TRBV3-1 (or the pseudogene TRBV3-2) and TRBJ2-1; 8 positions match TRBD2. The CDR3 sequence is 14 residues long. The trim removed 2 bases at V and 9 bases at J, leaving 6 bases unmatched. Germline CDR1 and CDR2: LGHDT and YNNKEL (reference sequence). CDR3 residues: CASSQLAGGFEQFF. CDR3 in DNA: TGTGCCAGCAGCCAACTCGCGGGGGGATTTGAGCAGTTCTTC.

The CDR3 is CASTLGVAYEQYF. In nucleotides, the CDR3 is TGTGCCAGCACCCTAGGTGTTGCCTACGAGCAGTACTTC. This chain connects TRBV6-6 to TRBJ2-7, with D uncertain. The V end lost 7 bases, the J end lost 2 bases, and 12 bases lay between the germline ends. There are 13 residues in the CDR3. The germline gives CDR1 MNHNY, CDR2 SVGAGI (reference sequence).

This clone has just one count. The chain carries TRBV19 and TRBJ2-1; 7 bases align to TRBD2. Per the germline V gene, CDR1 is LNHDA and CDR2 is SQIVND (reference sequence). CDR3 size: 14 residues. After removal of 3 bases from V and 6 bases from J, the junction contained 5 bases not matched to a gene. Here the CDR3 reads CASSIGGTGNEQFF. Written as DNA, the CDR3 is TGTGCCAGTAGTATCGGGGGGACGGGCAATGAGCAGTTCTTC.

The chain's CDR3 is CASSPGFRSGANVLTF. The CDR3 nucleotides are TGTGCCAGTAGTCCAGGGTTTCGCTCTGGGGCCAACGTCCTGACTTTC. This chain uses TRBV19 with TRBJ2-6; possible D gene TRBD1, 5 bases. The ends were cut back, 5 bases at V and 0 bases at J, with 11 bases in the middle. Germline V gene sequence: CDR1 LNHDA, CDR2 SQIVND (reference sequence). The CDR3 has 16 residues.

The chain's CDR3 is CASSITGGGGYTF. CDR3 DNA sequence: TGTGCCAGTAGTATCACAGGGGGCGGAGGCTACACCTTC. The chain couples TRBV19 to TRBJ1-2, with TRBD1 matching 9 bases. J gave up 8 bases and V 3 bases, and 4 bases lay outside the gene matches. In germline, CDR1 is LNHDA, CDR2 SQIVND (reference sequence). CDR3 length equals 13 residues.

The chain employs TRBV27 and TRBJ2-3; D possibly corresponds to TRBD2 (6 bases). V was shortened by 3 bases and J by 0 bases, with 10 bases between the two germline ends. The CDR3 consists of 15 residues. CDR1 MNHEY and CDR2 SMNVEV come from the germline V gene (reference sequence). The CDR3 DNA reads as TGTGCCAGCAGTTTGTCCGGGACTAGCACAGATACGCAGTATTTT. This sequence encodes CASSLSGTSTDTQYF.

The rearrangement uses TRBV6-2 or TRBV6-3 and TRBJ2-5; 13 nucleotides agree with TRBD2. The CDR3 is 17 residues long. Germline assignment: CDR1 MNHEY and CDR2 SVGEGT. The V segment lost 4 bases and the J segment 0 bases; nucleotides outside the gene matches: 5. CDR3 loop: CASSWTSGGRYQETQYF. Written as DNA, the CDR3 is TGTGCCAGCAGTTGGACTAGCGGGGGCCGGTACCAAGAGACCCAGTACTTC.

This clone appeared a few times. The chain recombines TRBV11-2 with TRBJ2-4; D gene uncertain. The length of the CDR3 is 12 residues. V was pared by 3 bases and J by 3 bases, with 3 bases between. CDR1 is SGHAT, CDR2 FQNNGV, per germline. CDR3 region: CASSLSKNIQYF. The CDR3 coding sequence is TGTGCCAGCAGCTTGAGCAAAAACATTCAGTACTTC.